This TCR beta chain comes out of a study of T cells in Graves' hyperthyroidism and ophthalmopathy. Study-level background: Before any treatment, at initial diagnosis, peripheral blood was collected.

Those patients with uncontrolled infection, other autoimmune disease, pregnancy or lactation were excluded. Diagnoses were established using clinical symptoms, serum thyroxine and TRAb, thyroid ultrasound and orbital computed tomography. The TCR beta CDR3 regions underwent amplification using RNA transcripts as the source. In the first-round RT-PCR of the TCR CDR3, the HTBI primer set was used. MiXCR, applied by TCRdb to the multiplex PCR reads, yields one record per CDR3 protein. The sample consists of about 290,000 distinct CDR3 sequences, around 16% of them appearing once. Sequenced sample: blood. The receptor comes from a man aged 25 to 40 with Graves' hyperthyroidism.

DNA of the CDR3: TGTGCCATTCCCCCCCCGGGACTAGCGGGGCCGAGGTCCTACAATGAGCAGTTCTTC. Translation gives CAIPPPGLAGPRSYNEQFF. V and J are TRBV7-9 and TRBJ2-1; 13 bases line up with TRBD2. V lost 10 bases, J lost 1 base, and 16 bases stayed unmatched. The CDR3 is 19 amino acids. Per the germline V gene, CDR1 is SEHNR and CDR2 is FQNEAQ (reference sequence).